These T cell receptor beta chains were read from a single sample in a study of shared clonotypes between healthy human individuals. The assay was immunoSEQ multiplex PCR, and TCRdb's table has in-frame clones only and misses some. This table has about 590,000 clones, roughly 95% appearing once. Sample: naive CD8+ T cells sorted from blood. All receptors come from a woman aged 25 to 39 in good health. Each CDR3 is given with its conserved first and last residue. Each record gives: V gene, D gene, CDR3 length, J gene, clone size, CDR3 DNA, CDR3 protein. A D gene is named only where the DNA matches it firmly. Some rows have no size entry. The others give once, few or many, or a class for an expanded clone.

TRBV5-1	.	14	TRBJ1-5	.	TGCGCCAGCAGCTTGGAAGGGGGCAATCAGCCCCAGCATTTT	CASSLEGGNQPQHF
TRBV5-4	TRBD2	17	TRBJ2-7	.	TGTGCCAGCAGCTTGGCCTTAGTAGCGGGAGAGAACTACGAGCAGTACTTC	CASSLALVAGENYEQYF
TRBV28	.	13	TRBJ2-7	.	TGTGCCAGCAGTTTCATTGGCTCCTACGAGCAGTACTTC	CASSFIGSYEQYF
TRBV5-1	TRBD2	16	TRBJ2-1	.	TGCGCCAGCAGTCCCGGCGCTGGCGGGAGGGGAGGTGAGCAGTTCTTC	CASSPGAGGRGGEQFF
TRBV28	.	10	TRBJ1-2	.	TGTGCCAGTTACAGGCACGGCTACACCTTC	CASYRHGYTF
TRBV6-1	.	13	TRBJ2-7	.	TGTGCCAGCAGTGATGGCCCAGCGTACGAGCAGTACTTC	CASSDGPAYEQYF
TRBV28	TRBD1	13	TRBJ1-2	.	TGTGCCAGCACTGAAGACAGGGGGCTTGGCTACACCTTC	CASTEDRGLGYTF
TRBV12-5	.	13	TRBJ2-1	.	TGTGCTGAGATAACAGGGCTACTGGATGAGCAGTTCTTC	CAEITGLLDEQFF
TRBV1	.	19	TRBJ2-7	once	TGCACCAGCAGCCATCAGGAGGGACAGACTATATTCCACTCCTACGAGCAGTACTTC	CTSSHQEGQTIFHSYEQYF
TRBV19	.	13	TRBJ2-7	.	TGTGCCAGTAGCACTGACAGGTCCTACGAGCAGTACTTC	CASSTDRSYEQYF
TRBV5-1	TRBD2	15	TRBJ2-1	.	TGCGCCAGCAGCTTGGTACTAGCGGGTCTCAATGAGCAGTTCTTC	CASSLVLAGLNEQFF
TRBV7-8	.	13	TRBJ1-2	once	TGTGCCAGCAGCGGGGCAGGGTACTATGGCTACACCTTC	CASSGAGYYGYTF
TRBV5-4	.	16	TRBJ2-1	.	TGTGCCAGCAGCTTCCCGCGTGTCCAGCGGGACAATGAGCAGTTCTTC	CASSFPRVQRDNEQFF
TRBV19	.	13	TRBJ1-1	once	TGTGCCAGTAGTATTTGGGGGACCACTGAAGCTTTCTTT	CASSIWGTTEAFF
TRBV21-1	.	13	TRBJ2-7	.	TGTGCCAGCAGCAGGGACTCCTACTACGAGCAGTACTTC	CASSRDSYYEQYF
TRBV7-6	.	15	TRBJ1-1	.	TGTGCCAGCAGCGTAGGGGGGGTGCAGGTCACTGAAGCTTTCTTT	CASSVGGVQVTEAFF
TRBV10-3	.	13	TRBJ2-3	.	TGTGCCATCAGTGGGGACGACACAGATACGCAGTATTTT	CAISGDDTDTQYF
TRBV28	TRBD2	16	TRBJ2-7	.	TGTGCCAGCAGGTCAGTCACCGGGACTAGCCCCTACGAGCAGTACTTC	CASRSVTGTSPYEQYF
TRBV27	.	16	TRBJ2-6	.	TGTGCCAGCAGTCCACTCGCCAGTGCTGGGGCCAACGTCCTGACTTTC	CASSPLASAGANVLTF
TRBV7-5	.	16	TRBJ2-7	.	TGTGTCAGAAGCTTAATCGTGACAAAGAGGGAATACGAGCAGTACTTC	CVRSLIVTKREYEQYF
TRBV5-4	.	12	TRBJ2-3	.	TGTGCCAGCAGCCCTACCACAGATACGCAGTATTTT	CASSPTTDTQYF
TRBV2	.	13	TRBJ2-7	.	TGTGCCAGCAGTGAAGGGTTTAGCCACGAGCAGTACTTC	CASSEGFSHEQYF
TRBV19	TRBD2	19	TRBJ2-7	.	TGTGCCAGTAGAGGATGGACTAGCGGGAGAAATGGTCGGTCCTACGAGCAGTACTTC	CASRGWTSGRNGRSYEQYF
TRBV19	.	14	TRBJ2-7	.	TGTGCCAGTAGTATAGAGCTAGCCTCCTACGAGCAGTACTTC	CASSIELASYEQYF
TRBV25-1	.	14	TRBJ2-1	.	TGTGCCAGCAGTTCCTCAGACTCCTACAATGAGCAGTTCTTC	CASSSSDSYNEQFF
TRBV7-6	.	15	TRBJ1-2	.	TGTGCCAGCAGCTCCGCGCGTGGAGAGGGCTATGGCTACACCTTC	CASSSARGEGYGYTF
TRBV28	TRBD2	16	TRBJ2-7	.	TGTGCCAGCACGCTTCTAAGGAGCGGGGCCTCCTACGAGCAGTACTTC	CASTLLRSGASYEQYF
TRBV19	.	15	TRBJ1-1	.	TGTGCCAGTAGTAAACTACATCATTCGGACACTGAAGCTTTCTTT	CASSKLHHSDTEAFF
TRBV19	TRBD2	21	TRBJ2-7	.	TGTGCCAGTAGTATTCAGTCCGTTCGTGGACTAGTCTCCCCCTCCTACTACGAGCAGTACTTC	CASSIQSVRGLVSPSYYEQYF
TRBV7-8	.	12	TRBJ2-7	.	TGTGCCGGAGGACCCGGGACTTTCGAGCAGTACTTC	CAGGPGTFEQYF
TRBV4-1	.	14	TRBJ1-4	.	TGCGCCAGCAGCCCACATGCAACTAATGAAAAACTGTTTTTT	CASSPHATNEKLFF
TRBV5-6	TRBD2	16	TRBJ2-1	.	TGTGCCAGCAGCTCGCCCACTAGCGGGATAAACAATGAGCAGTTCTTC	CASSSPTSGINNEQFF
TRBV11-2	.	12	TRBJ2-5	.	TGTGCCAGCAGCTTCCTACAAGAGACCCAGTACTTC	CASSFLQETQYF
TRBV19	.	14	TRBJ1-1	once	TGTGCCAGTAGTCTCGCGATGGGGACAATTGAAGCTTTCTTT	CASSLAMGTIEAFF
TRBV14	.	13	TRBJ2-7	.	TGTGCCAGCAGCCCCGGCAGCTCCTACGAGCAGTACTTC	CASSPGSSYEQYF
TRBV28	TRBD1	12	TRBJ2-5	.	TGTGCCAGCAGTTTGTACACAGGGGAAAAGTACTTC	CASSLYTGEKYF
TRBV5-4	.	15	TRBJ1-2	.	TGTGCCAGCAGCTTGGGTCAGGGGCCAGGGTATGGCTACACCTTC	CASSLGQGPGYGYTF
TRBV29-1	.	11	TRBJ2-1	.	TGCAGCGTTGACAAGTGGAATGAGCAGTTCTTC	CSVDKWNEQFF
TRBV13	.	13	TRBJ1-1	few	TGTGCCAGCATCGAACGGGGAGAGACTGAAGCTTTCTTT	CASIERGETEAFF
TRBV27	.	16	TRBJ2-1	.	TGTGCCAGCAGTACGGACGGTACGAGCTCCTACAATGAGCAGTTCTTC	CASSTDGTSSYNEQFF
TRBV15	.	15	TRBJ1-5	.	TGTGCCACCAGCAGAGATCTGACAGCCTATAAGCCCCAGCATTTT	CATSRDLTAYKPQHF
TRBV6-1	.	16	TRBJ2-3	.	TGTGCCAGCAGTGAGTTGGGGCGGGCTAGCACAGATACGCAGTATTTT	CASSELGRASTDTQYF